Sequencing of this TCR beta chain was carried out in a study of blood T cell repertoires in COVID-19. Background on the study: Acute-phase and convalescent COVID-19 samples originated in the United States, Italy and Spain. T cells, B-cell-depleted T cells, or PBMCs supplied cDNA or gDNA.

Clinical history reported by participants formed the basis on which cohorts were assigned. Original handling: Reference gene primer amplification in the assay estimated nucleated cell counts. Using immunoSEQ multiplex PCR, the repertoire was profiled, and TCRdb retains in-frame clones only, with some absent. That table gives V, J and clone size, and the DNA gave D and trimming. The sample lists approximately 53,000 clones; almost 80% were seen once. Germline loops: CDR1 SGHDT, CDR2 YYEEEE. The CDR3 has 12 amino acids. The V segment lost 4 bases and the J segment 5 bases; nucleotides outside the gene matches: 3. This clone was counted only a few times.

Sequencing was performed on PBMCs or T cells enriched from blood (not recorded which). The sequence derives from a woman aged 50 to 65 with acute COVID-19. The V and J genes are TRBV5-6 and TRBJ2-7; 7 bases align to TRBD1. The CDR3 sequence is CASSPGQDEQYF. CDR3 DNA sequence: TGTGCCAGCAGCCCCGGACAGGACGAGCAGTACTTC.